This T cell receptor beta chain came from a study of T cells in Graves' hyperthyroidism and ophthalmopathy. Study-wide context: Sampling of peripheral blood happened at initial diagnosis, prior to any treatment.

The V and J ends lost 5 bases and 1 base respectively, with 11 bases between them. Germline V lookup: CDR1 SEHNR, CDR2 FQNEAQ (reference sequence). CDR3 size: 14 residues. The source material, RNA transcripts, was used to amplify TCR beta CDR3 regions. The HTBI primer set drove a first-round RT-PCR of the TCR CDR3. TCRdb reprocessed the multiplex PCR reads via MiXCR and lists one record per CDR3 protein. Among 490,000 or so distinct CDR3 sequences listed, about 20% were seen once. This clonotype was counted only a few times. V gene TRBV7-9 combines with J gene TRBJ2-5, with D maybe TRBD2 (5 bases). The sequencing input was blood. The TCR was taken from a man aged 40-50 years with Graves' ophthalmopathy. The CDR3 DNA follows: TGTGCCAGCAGCCAACGGGAACTCCAAGAGACCCAGTACTTC. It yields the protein CASSQRELQETQYF.